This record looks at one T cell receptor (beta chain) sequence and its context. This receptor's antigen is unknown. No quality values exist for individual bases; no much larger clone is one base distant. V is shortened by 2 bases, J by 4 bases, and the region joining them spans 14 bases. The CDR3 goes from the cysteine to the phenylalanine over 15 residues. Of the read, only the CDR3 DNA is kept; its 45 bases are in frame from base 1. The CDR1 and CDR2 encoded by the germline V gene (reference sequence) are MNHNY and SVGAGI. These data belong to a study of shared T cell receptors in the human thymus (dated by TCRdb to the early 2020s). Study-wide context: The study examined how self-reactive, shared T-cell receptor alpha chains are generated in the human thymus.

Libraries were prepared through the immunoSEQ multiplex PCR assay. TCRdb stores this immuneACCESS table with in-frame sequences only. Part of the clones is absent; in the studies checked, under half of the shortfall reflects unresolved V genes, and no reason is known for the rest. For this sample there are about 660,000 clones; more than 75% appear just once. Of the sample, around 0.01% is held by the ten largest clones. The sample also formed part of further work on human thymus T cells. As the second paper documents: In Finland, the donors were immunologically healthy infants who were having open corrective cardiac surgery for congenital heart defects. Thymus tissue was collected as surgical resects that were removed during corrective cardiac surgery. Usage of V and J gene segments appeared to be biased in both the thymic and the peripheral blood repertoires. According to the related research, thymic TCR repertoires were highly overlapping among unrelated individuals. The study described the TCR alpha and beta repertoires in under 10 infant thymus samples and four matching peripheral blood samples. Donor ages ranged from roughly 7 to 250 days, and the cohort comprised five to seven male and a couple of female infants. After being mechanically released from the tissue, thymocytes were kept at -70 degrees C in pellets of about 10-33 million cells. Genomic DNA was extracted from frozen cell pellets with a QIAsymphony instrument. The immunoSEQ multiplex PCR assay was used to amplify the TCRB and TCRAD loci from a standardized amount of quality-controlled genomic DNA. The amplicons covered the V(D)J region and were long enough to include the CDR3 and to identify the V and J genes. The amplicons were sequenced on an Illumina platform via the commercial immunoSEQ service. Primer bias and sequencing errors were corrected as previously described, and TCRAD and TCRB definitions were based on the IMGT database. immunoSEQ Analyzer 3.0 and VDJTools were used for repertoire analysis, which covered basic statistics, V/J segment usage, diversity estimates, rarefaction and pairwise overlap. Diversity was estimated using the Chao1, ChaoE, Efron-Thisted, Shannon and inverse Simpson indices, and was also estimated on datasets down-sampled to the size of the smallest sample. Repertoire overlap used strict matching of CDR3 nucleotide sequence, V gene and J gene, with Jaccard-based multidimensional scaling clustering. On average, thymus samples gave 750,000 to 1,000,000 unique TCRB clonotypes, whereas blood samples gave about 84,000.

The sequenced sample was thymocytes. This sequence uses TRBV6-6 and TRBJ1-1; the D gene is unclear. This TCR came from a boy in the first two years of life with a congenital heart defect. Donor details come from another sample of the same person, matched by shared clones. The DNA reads TGTGCCAGCAGTTACCCACGGAGTGAGACCACTGAAGCTTTCTTT. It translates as CASSYPRSETTEAFF.